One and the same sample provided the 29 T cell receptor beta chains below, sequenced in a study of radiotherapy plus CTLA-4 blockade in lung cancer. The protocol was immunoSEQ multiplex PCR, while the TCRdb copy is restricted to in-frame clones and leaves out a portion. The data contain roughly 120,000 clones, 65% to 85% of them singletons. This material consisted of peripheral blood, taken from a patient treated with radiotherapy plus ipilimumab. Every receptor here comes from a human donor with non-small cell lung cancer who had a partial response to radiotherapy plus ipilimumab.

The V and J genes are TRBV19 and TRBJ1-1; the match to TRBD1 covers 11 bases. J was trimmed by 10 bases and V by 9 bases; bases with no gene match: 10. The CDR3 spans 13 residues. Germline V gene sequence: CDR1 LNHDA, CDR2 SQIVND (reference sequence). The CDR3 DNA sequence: TGTGCCAGCCGGGACAGGGGGGCCTTTGTAGCTTTCTTT. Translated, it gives CASRDRGAFVAFF.

CDR3 protein: CASSPYRNEQFF. The CDR3 coding sequence is TGTGCCAGCAGCCCATACAGAAATGAGCAGTTCTTC. The chain has TRBV7-9 and TRBJ2-1; the D is unclear. V shed 5 bases and J shed 7 bases, with 9 bases lying between them. The CDR3 sequence is 12 residues long. Germline CDR1 SEHNR, CDR2 FQNEAQ (reference sequence).

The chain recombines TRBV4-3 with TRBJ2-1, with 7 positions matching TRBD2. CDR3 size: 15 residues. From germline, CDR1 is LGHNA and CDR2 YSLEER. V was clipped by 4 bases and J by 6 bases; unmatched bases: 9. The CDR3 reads CASSRPSGNINEQFF. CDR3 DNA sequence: TGCGCCAGCAGCCGTCCTAGCGGAAACATCAATGAGCAGTTCTTC.

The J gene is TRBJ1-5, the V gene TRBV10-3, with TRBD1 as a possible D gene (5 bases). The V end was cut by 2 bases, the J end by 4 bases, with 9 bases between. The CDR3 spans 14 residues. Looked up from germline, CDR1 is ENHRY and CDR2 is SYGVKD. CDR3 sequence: CAISELQGNQPQHF. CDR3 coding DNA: TGTGCCATCAGTGAGCTCCAGGGTAATCAGCCCCAGCATTTT.

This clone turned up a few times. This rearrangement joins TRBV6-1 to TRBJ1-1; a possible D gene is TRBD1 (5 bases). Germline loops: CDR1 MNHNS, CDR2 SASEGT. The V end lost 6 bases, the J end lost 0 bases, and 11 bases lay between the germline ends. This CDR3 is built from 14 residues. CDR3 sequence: CASSQRQLNTEAFF. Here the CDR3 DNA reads TGTGCCAGCAGCCAAAGACAGTTGAACACTGAAGCTTTCTTT.

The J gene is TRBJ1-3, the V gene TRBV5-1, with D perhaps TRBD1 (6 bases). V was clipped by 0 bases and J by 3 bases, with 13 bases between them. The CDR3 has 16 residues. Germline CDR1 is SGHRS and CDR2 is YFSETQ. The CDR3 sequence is CASSLAGGLVGNTIYF. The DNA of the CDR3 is TGCGCCAGCAGCTTGGCCGGGGGGCTCGTTGGAAACACCATATATTTT. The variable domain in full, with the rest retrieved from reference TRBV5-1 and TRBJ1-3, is KAGVTQTPRYLIKTRGQQVTLSCSPISGHRSVSWYQQTPGQGLQFLFEYFSETQRNKGNFPGRFSGRQFSNSRSEMNVSTLELGDSALYLCASSLAGGLVGNTIYFGEGSWLTVV.

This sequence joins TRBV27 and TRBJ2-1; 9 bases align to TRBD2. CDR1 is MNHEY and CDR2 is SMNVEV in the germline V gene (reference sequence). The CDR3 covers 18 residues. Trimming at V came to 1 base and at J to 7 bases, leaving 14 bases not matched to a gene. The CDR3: CASSLYVSSGRTSNEQFF. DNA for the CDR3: TGTGCCAGCAGTTTATATGTATCCAGCGGGAGGACTTCAAATGAGCAGTTCTTC.

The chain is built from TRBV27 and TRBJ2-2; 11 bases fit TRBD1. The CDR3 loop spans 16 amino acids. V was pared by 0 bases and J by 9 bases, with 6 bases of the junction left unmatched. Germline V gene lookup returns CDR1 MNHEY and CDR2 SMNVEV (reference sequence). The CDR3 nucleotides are TGTGCCAGCAGTTTATCCAGGACAGGGGGCAAGAGGGAGCTGTTTTTT. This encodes CASSLSRTGGKRELFF.

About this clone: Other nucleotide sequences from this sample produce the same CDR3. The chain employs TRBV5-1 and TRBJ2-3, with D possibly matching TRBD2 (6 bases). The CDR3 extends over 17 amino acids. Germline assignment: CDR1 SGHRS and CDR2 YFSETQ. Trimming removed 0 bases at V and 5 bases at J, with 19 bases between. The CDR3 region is CASSLDSGHNRGDTQYF. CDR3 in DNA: TGCGCCAGCAGCTTGGATAGCGGACATAACCGGGGAGATACGCAGTATTTT.

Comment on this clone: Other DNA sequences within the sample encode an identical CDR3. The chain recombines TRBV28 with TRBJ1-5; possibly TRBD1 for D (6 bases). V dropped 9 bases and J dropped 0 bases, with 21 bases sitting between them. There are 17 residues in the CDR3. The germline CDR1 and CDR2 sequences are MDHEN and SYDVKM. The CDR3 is CASSGTGTRRSNQPQHF. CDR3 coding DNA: TGTGCCAGTAGCGGGACCGGGACAAGGCGTAGCAATCAGCCCCAGCATTTT.

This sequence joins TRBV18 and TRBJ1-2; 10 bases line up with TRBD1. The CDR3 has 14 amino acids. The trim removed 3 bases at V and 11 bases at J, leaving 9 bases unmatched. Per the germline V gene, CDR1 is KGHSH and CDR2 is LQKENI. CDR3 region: CASSPLGQGMGYTF. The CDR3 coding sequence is TGTGCCAGCTCACCCTTGGGACAGGGGATGGGATACACCTTC.

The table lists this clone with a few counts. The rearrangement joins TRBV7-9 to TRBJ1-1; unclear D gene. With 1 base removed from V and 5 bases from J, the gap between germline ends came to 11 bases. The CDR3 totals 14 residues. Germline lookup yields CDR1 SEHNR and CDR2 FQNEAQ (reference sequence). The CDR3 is CASSLEGGRTEAFF. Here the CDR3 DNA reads TGTGCCAGCAGCTTAGAGGGAGGAAGAACTGAAGCTTTCTTT. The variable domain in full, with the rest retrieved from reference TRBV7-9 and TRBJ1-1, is DTGVSQNPRHKITKRGQNVTFRCDPISEHNRLYWYRQTLGQGPEFLTYFQNEAQLEKSRLLSDRFSAERPKGSFSTLEIQRTEQGDSAMYLCASSLEGGRTEAFFGQGTRLTVV.

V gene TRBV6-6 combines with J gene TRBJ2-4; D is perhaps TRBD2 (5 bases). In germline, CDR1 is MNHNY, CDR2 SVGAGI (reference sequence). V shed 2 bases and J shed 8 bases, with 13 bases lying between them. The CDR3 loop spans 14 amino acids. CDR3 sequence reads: CASSYTSGWYIQYF. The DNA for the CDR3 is TGTGCCAGCAGTTACACCTCGGGGTGGTACATTCAGTACTTC.

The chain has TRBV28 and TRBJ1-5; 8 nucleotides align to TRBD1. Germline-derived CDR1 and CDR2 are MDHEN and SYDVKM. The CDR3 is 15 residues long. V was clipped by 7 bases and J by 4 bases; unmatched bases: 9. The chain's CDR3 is CASNQGQGGNQPQHF. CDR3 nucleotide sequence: TGTGCCAGCAACCAAGGACAGGGTGGGAATCAGCCCCAGCATTTT.

The CDR3 sequence is CASSPKSGNEKLFF. CDR3 in DNA: TGTGCCAGCTCACCAAAATCGGGTAATGAAAAACTGTTTTTT. The chain links TRBV18 to TRBJ1-4; D is ambiguous. CDR1 KGHSH and CDR2 LQKENI come from the germline V gene. CDR3 length: 14 residues. Deletions cut 2 bases from V and 4 bases from J, with 8 bases between.

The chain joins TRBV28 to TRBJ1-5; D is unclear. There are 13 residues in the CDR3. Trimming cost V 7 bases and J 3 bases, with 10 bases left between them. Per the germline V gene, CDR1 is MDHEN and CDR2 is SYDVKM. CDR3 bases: TGTGCCAGCACCCCTAGGAACAATCAGCCCCAGCATTTT. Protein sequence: CASTPRNNQPQHF.

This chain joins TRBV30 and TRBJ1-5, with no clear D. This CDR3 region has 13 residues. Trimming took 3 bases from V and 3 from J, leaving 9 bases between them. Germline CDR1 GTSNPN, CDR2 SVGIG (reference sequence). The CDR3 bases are TGTGCCTGGAGCCCCGGGTACAATCAGCCCCAGCATTTT. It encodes CAWSPGYNQPQHF.

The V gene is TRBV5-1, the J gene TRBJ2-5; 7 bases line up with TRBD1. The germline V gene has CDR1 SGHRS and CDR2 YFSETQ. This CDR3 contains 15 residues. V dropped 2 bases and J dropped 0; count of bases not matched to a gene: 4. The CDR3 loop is CASSFLGTDQETQYF. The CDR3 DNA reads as TGCGCCAGCAGCTTCTTAGGGACAGACCAAGAGACCCAGTACTTC.

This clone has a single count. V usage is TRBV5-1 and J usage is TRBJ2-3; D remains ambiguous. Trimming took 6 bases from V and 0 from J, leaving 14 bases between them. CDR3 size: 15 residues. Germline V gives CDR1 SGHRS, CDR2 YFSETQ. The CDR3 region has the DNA TGCGCCAGCAAGCTAAGCGCGCTAAGCACAGATACGCAGTATTTT. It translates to CASKLSALSTDTQYF.

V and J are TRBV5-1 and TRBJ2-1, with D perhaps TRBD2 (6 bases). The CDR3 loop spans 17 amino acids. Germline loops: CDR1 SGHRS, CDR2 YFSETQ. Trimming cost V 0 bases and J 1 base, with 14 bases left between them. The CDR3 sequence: CASSLAAAGLSYNEQFF. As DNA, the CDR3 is TGCGCCAGCAGCTTGGCTGCGGCGGGGCTATCCTACAATGAGCAGTTCTTC.

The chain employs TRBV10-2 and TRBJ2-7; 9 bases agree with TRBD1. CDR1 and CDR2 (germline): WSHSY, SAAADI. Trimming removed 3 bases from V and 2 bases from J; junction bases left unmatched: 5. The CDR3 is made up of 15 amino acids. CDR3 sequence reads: CASSESGTGPYEQYF. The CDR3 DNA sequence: TGCGCCAGCAGTGAAAGCGGGACAGGGCCCTACGAGCAGTACTTC.

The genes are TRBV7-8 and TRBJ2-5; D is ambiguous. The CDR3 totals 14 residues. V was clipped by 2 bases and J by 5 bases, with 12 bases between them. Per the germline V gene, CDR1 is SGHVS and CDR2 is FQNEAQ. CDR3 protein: CASSLMASTETQYF. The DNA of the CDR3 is TGTGCCAGCAGCTTAATGGCCTCCACGGAGACCCAGTACTTC. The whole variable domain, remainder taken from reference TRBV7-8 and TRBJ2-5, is GAGVSQSPRYKVAKRGQDVALRCDPISGHVSLFWYQQALGQGPEFLTYFQNEAQLDKSGLPSDRFFAERPEGSVSTLKIQRTQQEDSAVYLCASSLMASTETQYFGPGTRLLVL.

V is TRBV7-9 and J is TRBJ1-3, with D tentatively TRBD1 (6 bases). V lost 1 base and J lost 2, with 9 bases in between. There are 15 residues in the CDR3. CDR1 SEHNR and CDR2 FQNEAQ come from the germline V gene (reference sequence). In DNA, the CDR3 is TGTGCCAGCAGCTTAGTAGGGGGTACTGGAAACACCATATATTTT. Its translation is CASSLVGGTGNTIYF.

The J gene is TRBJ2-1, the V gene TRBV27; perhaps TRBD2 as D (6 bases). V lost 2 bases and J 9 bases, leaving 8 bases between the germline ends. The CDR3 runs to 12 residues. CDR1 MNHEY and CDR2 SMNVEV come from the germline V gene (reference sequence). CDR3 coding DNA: TGTGCCAGCAGTTTAACCGGGGGTGAGCAGTTCTTC. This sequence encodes CASSLTGGEQFF.

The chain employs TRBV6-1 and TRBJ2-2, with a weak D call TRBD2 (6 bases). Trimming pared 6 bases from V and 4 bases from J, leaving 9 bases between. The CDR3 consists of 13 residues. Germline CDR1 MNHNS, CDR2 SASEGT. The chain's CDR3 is CASSREVTGELFF. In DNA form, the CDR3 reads TGTGCCAGCAGCAGGGAGGTCACCGGGGAGCTGTTTTTT.

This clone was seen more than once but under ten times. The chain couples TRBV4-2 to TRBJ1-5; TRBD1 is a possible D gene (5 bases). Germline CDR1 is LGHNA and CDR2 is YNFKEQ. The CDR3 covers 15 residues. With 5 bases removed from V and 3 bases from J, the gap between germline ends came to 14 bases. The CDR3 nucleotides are TGTGCCAGCAGCTCATGGGGCAGTCCCAATCAGCCCCAGCATTTT. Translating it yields CASSSWGSPNQPQHF.

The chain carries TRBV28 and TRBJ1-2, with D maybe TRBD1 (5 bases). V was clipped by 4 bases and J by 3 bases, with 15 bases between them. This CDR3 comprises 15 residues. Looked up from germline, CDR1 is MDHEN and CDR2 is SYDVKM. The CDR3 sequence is CASSSFGGGDYGYTF. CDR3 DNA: TGTGCCAGCAGTTCCTTCGGGGGGGGAGACTATGGCTACACCTTC.

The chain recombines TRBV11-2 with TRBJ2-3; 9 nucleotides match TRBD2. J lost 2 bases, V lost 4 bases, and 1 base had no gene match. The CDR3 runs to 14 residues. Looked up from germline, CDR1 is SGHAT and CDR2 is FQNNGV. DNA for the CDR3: TGTGCCAGCAGCTGGGGACTAGCCACAGATACGCAGTATTTT. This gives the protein CASSWGLATDTQYF.

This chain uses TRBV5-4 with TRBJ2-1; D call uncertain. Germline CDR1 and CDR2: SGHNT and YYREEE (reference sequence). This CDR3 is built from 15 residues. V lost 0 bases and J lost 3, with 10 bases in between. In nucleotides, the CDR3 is TGTGCCAGCAGCTTGGATAGCCTATACTACAATGAGCAGTTCTTC. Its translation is CASSLDSLYYNEQFF. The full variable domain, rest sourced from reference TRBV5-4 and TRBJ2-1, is ETGVTQSPTHLIKTRGQQVTLRCSSQSGHNTVSWYQQALGQGPQFIFQYYREEENGRGNFPPRFSGLQFPNYSSELNVNALELDDSALYLCASSLDSLYYNEQFFGPGTRLTVL.